These 14 T cell receptor beta chains came from one sample sequenced in a study of T-cell reconstitution after alpha-beta-depleted transplantation in children. Unique molecular identifiers tagged the TCRbeta library. TCRdb recomputed calls from the PCR reads with MiXCR, one row per CDR3 protein. The repertoire includes over 85,000 distinct CDR3 sequences, 10% of them detected once, and approximately 7.9% sits in the top ten. The sample consisted of PBMCs from the stem cell graft donor, taken from the stem cell graft. These receptors all stem from a human donor who donated a stem cell graft to a child with acute lymphoblastic leukemia.

This clonotype was counted at least ten times. The chain uses TRBV18 and TRBJ2-3, with 9 bases that match TRBD1. The CDR3 runs to 16 residues. Germline lookup yields CDR1 KGHSH and CDR2 LQKENI. The J segment lost 5 bases and the V segment lost 2 bases, leaving 8 bases of the junction unmatched. CDR3 DNA: TGTGCCAGCTCACCAATGGGGACAGGGTATAAAGATACGCAGTATTTT. This codes for CASSPMGTGYKDTQYF. The full variable domain, with the rest looked up from reference TRBV18 and TRBJ2-3, is NAGVMQNPRHLVRRRGQEARLRCSPMKGHSHVYWYRQLPEEGLKFMVYLQKENIIDESGMPKERFSAEFPKEGPSILRIQQVVRGDSAAYFCASSPMGTGYKDTQYFGPGTRLTVL.

This clonotype was detected only once. The gene calls are TRBV18 and TRBJ1-5, with D unresolved. There are 13 residues in the CDR3. CDR1 and CDR2 from the germline V gene are KGHSH and LQKENI. The V gene lost 2 bases and the J gene lost 3 bases, with 5 bases spanning the gap. As DNA, the CDR3 is TGTGCCAGCTCACCAAACACCAATCAGCCCCAGCATTTT. This codes for CASSPNTNQPQHF.

This clonotype was counted many times. The chain employs TRBV7-9 and TRBJ2-7; no firm D call. The V end was cut by 0 bases, the J end by 2 bases, with 2 bases between. This CDR3 has 12 amino acids. Germline-derived CDR1 and CDR2 are SEHNR and FQNEAQ (reference sequence). CDR3 protein: CASSLAPYEQYF. As DNA, the CDR3 is TGTGCCAGCAGCTTAGCGCCCTACGAGCAGTACTTC.

This clonotype was found many times. The genes are TRBV11-1 and TRBJ1-5; TRBD1 might be the D (5 bases). This CDR3 spans 18 amino acids. The V and J ends lost 4 bases and 4 bases respectively, with 23 bases between them. Per the germline V gene, CDR1 is SGHAT and CDR2 is FQDESV (reference sequence). The CDR3, as DNA: TGTGCCAGCAGCTCAAGGTCGGCTGGGGGGGGAGCTAATCAGCCCCAGCATTTT. As protein: CASSSRSAGGGANQPQHF.

This clonotype was counted at least ten times. The chain carries TRBV12-3 or TRBV12-4 and TRBJ2-7, with D unresolved. The CDR3 has 13 residues. The V gene lost 0 bases and the J gene lost 3 bases, with 6 bases spanning the gap. The CDR3 reads CASSLAERYEQYF. CDR3 DNA: TGTGCCAGCAGTTTAGCGGAACGCTACGAGCAGTACTTC.

The table lists this clonotype with many counts. The rearrangement links TRBV19 to TRBJ2-1; 7 nucleotides match TRBD1. Per germline, CDR1 LNHDA and CDR2 SQIVND (reference sequence). The CDR3 is 14 residues long. V shed 3 bases and J 3 bases; nucleotides not matched to a gene: 2. The CDR3 DNA reads as TGTGCCAGTAGTATGGGGACAGTCTACAATGAGCAGTTCTTC. Translating gives CASSMGTVYNEQFF. The entire variable domain, with the rest obtained from reference TRBV19 and TRBJ2-1, is as follows: DGGITQSPKYLFRKEGQNVTLSCEQNLNHDAMYWYRQDPGQGLRLIYYSQIVNDFQKGDIAEGYSVSREKKESFPLTVTSAQKNPTAFYLCASSMGTVYNEQFFGPGTRLTVL.

This clonotype was found many times. This rearrangement joins TRBV27 to TRBJ2-1, with D maybe TRBD2 (6 bases). Germline loops: CDR1 MNHEY, CDR2 SMNVEV (reference sequence). V lost 7 bases and J 6 bases, leaving 13 bases between the germline ends. The CDR3 is made up of 13 amino acids. The CDR3 bases are TGTGCCAGCAAAGGACTAACTTCCAATGAGCAGTTCTTC. It yields the protein CASKGLTSNEQFF.

The table lists this clonotype with many counts. The gene calls are TRBV25-1 and TRBJ1-1; 7 positions agree with TRBD1. Germline lookup yields CDR1 MGHDK and CDR2 SYGVNS. Trimming removed 1 base from V and 3 bases from J; junction bases left unmatched: 2. CDR3 length equals 14 residues. The CDR3 DNA reads as TGTGCCAGCAGTGAATGGGGACAGTACACTGAAGCTTTCTTT. It encodes CASSEWGQYTEAFF.

Many counts were recorded for this clonotype. The CDR3 sequence: CASSQVGRGNTEAFF. The CDR3 nucleotides are TGTGCCAGCAGCCAAGTTGGGAGGGGGAACACTGAAGCTTTCTTT. The V gene is TRBV3-1, the J gene TRBJ1-1; D possibly corresponds to TRBD1 (5 bases). The ends were cut back, 1 base at V and 1 base at J, with 10 bases in the middle. CDR3 length equals 15 residues. Germline CDR1 reads LGHDT; CDR2 reads YNNKEL (reference sequence).

This clonotype was detected ten times or more. The rearrangement uses TRBV6-5 and TRBJ2-7, with D possibly matching TRBD1 (6 bases). Germline V CDR1 and CDR2: MNHEY, SVGAGI. V was pared by 6 bases and J by 5 bases, with 20 bases between. This CDR3 region has 15 residues. The CDR3 DNA reads as TGTGCCAGCAGGCCACAGTTTAACAGGGATCACGAGCAGTACTTC. Protein sequence: CASRPQFNRDHEQYF.

This clonotype was seen many times. CDR3 coding DNA: TGTGCCAGCACCTCGGAGGCAGGTCGGGGAGAGGGCTACACCTTC. Amino acids: CASTSEAGRGEGYTF. This chain connects TRBV6-5 to TRBJ1-2; no firm D call. V was shortened by 7 bases and J by 8 bases, with 23 bases between the two germline ends. Germline CDR1 MNHEY, CDR2 SVGAGI. The CDR3 loop spans 15 amino acids.

This clonotype was counted a single time. The J gene is TRBJ2-7, the V gene TRBV20-1, with a weak D call TRBD1 (5 bases). The length of the CDR3 is 13 residues. Germline V lookup: CDR1 DFQATT, CDR2 SNEGSKA (reference sequence). V was cut by 6 bases and J by 0 bases, with 12 bases left in between. The CDR3 is CSAKGAYSYEQYF. In DNA form, the CDR3 reads TGCAGTGCAAAAGGGGCATACTCCTACGAGCAGTACTTC.

This clonotype came up many times. The chain couples TRBV27 to TRBJ2-5, with 9 bases lining up with TRBD2. This CDR3 is built from 15 residues. V trimming: 6 bases; J trimming: 7 bases; junction bases outside the gene matches: 12. Per germline, CDR1 MNHEY and CDR2 SMNVEV (reference sequence). The CDR3 nucleotides are TGTGCCAGCAGGCCGCCGGGTAGCGGGAGAGGGACCCAGTACTTC. Translation gives CASRPPGSGRGTQYF.

At least ten counts were recorded for this clonotype. The J gene is TRBJ1-5, the V gene TRBV19; 9 nucleotides align to TRBD1. The germline V gene has CDR1 LNHDA and CDR2 SQIVND (reference sequence). The CDR3 has 14 amino acids. V gave up 5 bases and J gave up 6 bases; unmatched junction bases: 5. The CDR3 DNA sequence: TGTGCCAGTAGTGTAACAGGGGGCGGTCAGCCCCAGCATTTT. Translated: CASSVTGGGQPQHF.